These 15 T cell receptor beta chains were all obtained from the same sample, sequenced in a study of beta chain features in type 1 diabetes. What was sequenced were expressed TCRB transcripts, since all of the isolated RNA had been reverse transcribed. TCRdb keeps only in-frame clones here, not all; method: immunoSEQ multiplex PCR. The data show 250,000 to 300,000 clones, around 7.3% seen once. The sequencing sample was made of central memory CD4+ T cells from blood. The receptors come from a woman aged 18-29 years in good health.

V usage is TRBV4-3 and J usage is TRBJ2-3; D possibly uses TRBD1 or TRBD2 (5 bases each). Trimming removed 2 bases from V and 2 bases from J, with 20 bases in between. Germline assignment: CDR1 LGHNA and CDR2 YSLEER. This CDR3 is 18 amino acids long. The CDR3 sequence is CASSQTTGLVGSTDTQYF. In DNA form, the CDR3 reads TGCGCCAGCAGCCAAACCACGGGGCTCGTAGGGTCCACAGATACGCAGTATTTT.

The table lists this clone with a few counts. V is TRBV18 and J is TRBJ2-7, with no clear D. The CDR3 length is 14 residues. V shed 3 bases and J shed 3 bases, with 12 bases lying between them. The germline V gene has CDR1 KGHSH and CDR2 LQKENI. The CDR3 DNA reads TGTGCCAGCTCACCGGCTAGTGAAGGCTACGAGCAGTACTTC. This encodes CASSPASEGYEQYF.

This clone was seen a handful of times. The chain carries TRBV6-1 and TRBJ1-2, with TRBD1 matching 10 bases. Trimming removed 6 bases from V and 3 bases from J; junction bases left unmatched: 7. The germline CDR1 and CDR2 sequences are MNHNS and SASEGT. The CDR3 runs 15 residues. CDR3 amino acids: CASRLVGTGDYGYTF. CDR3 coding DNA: TGTGCCAGCAGACTCGTCGGGACAGGGGACTATGGCTACACCTTC.

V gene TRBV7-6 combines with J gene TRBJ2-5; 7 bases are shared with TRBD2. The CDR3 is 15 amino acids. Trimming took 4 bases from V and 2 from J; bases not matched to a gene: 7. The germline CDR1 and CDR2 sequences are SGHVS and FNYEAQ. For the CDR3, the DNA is TGTGCCAGCAGCTCCAGAGCGGGGCAACAAGAGACCCAGTACTTC. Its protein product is CASSSRAGQQETQYF. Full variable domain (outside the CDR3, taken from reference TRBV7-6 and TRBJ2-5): GAGVSQSPRYKVTKRGQDVALRCDPISGHVSLYWYRQALGQGPEFLTYFNYEAQQDKSGLPNDRFSAERPEGSISTLTIQRTEQRDSAMYRCASSSRAGQQETQYFGPGTRLLVL.

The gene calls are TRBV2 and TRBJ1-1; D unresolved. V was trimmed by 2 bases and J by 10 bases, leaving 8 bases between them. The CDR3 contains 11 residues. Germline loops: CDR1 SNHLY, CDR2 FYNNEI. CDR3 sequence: CASSESERAFF. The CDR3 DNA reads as TGTGCCAGCAGTGAATCCGAGAGAGCTTTCTTT.

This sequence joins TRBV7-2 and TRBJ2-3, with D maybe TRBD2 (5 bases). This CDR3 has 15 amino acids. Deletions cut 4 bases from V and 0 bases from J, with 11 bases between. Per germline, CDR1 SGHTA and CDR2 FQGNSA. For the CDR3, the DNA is TGTGCCAGCAGCTCAGATGGACTGAGCACAGATACGCAGTATTTT. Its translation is CASSSDGLSTDTQYF.

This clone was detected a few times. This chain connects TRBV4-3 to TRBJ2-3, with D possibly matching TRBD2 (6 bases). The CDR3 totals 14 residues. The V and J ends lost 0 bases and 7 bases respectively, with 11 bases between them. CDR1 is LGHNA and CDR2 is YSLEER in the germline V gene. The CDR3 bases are TGCGCCAGCAGCCAAGATTGGGGGGTACATACGCAGTATTTT. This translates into CASSQDWGVHTQYF.

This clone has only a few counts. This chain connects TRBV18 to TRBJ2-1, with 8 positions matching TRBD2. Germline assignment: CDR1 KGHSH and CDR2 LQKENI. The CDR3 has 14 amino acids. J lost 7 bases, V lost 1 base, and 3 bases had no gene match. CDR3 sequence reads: CASSPQGGGNEQFF. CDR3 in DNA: TGTGCCAGCTCACCACAGGGCGGGGGGAATGAGCAGTTCTTC. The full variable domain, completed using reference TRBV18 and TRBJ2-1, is NAGVMQNPRHLVRRRGQEARLRCSPMKGHSHVYWYRQLPEEGLKFMVYLQKENIIDESGMPKERFSAEFPKEGPSILRIQQVVRGDSAAYFCASSPQGGGNEQFFGPGTRLTVL.

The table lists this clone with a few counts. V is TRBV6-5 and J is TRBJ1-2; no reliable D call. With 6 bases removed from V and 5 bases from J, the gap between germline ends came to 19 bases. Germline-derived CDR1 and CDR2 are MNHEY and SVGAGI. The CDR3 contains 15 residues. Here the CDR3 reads CASRDPERAVYGYTF. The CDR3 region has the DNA TGTGCCAGCAGAGATCCCGAAAGGGCCGTTTATGGCTACACCTTC.

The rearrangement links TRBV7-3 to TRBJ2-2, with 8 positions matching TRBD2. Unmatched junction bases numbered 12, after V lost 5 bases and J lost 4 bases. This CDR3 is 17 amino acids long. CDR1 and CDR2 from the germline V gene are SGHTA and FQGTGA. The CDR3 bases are TGTGCCAGCAGCCCCTCCCGGGGGGGGCCGCGCACCGGGGAGCTGTTTTTT. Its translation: CASSPSRGGPRTGELFF.

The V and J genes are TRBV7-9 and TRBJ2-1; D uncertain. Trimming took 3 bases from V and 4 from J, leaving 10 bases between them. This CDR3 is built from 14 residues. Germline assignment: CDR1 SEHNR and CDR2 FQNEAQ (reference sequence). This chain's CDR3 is CASSLSQKYNEQFF. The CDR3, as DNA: TGTGCCAGCAGCTTGAGCCAAAAATACAATGAGCAGTTCTTC.

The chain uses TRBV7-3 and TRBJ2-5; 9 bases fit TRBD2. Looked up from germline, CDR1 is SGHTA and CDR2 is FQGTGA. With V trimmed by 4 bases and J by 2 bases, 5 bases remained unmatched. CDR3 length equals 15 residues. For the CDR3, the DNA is TGTGCCAGCAGCTCCAATAGCGGGGGACAAGAGACCCAGTACTTC. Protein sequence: CASSSNSGGQETQYF.

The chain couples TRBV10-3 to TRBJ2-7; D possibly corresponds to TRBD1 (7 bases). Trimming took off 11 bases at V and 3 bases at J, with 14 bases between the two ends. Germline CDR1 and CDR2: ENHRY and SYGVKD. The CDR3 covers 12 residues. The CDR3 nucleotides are TGTGCCCCGCGGGACAGCCTCTACGAGCAGTACGTC. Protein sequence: CAPRDSLYEQYV.

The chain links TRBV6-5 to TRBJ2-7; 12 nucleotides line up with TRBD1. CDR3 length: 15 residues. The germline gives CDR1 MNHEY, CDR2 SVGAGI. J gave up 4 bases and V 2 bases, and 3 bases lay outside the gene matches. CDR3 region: CASSYQGQGAYEQYF. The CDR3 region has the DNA TGTGCCAGCAGTTACCAGGGACAGGGGGCTTACGAGCAGTACTTC.

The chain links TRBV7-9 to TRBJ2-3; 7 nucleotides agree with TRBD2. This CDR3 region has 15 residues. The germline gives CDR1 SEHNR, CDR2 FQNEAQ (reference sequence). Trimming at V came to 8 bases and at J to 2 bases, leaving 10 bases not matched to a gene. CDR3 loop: CASGLGLADTDTQYF. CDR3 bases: TGTGCCAGCGGATTGGGGCTAGCGGACACAGATACGCAGTATTTT.